These T cell receptor beta chains were read from a single sample in a study of blood T cells in healthy people across ages. TCRdb recomputed calls from the 5' RACE reads with MiXCR, one row per CDR3 protein. The table lists approximately 1.5 million distinct CDR3 sequences, about 31% of them singletons. The specimen sequenced was blood. The source of these receptors is a woman aged 25 to 39 in good health. Each CDR3 is given with its conserved first and last residue. D genes are given only for firm matches. The size entry is marked missing in some rows and otherwise reads once, few, many or a size class.

abundance | j_gene | v_gene | d_gene | CDR3nt | CDR3aa
few | TRBJ2-7 | TRBV6-5 | TRBD2 | TGTGCCAGCAGTTACGCCCGGACTAGGAACGAGCAGTACTTC | CASSYARTRNEQYF
NA | TRBJ2-7 | TRBV20-1 | TRBD2 | TGCAGTGCTAGAAATAGCGGGAGGGCCGAAGTCTTCCACGAGCAGTACTTC | CSARNSGRAEVFHEQYF
NA | TRBJ2-3 | TRBV5-1 | TRBD1 | TGCGCCAGCAGCATTGGACAGGGGAGCACAGATACGCAGTATTTT | CASSIGQGSTDTQYF
NA | TRBJ2-2 | TRBV6-5 | NA | TGTGCCAGCAGTTACTCGTGGCAGGCCAACACCGGGGAGCTGTTTTTT | CASSYSWQANTGELFF
NA | TRBJ2-1 | TRBV27 | TRBD2 | TGTGCCAGCAGCCTTCGGGACTATCAACCCAATGAGCAGTTCTTC | CASSLRDYQPNEQFF
few | TRBJ2-5 | TRBV9 | NA | TGTGCCAGCAGCGAGGCAGGGTCCAGTGGGGAGACCCAGTACTTC | CASSEAGSSGETQYF
few | TRBJ2-1 | TRBV5-1 | TRBD2 | TGCGCCAGCAGTGACGGGGGGGCCTCTAATGAGCAGTTCTTC | CASSDGGASNEQFF
NA | TRBJ1-1 | TRBV27 | NA | TGTGCCAGCAGTTTTACAGGAAGGACTGAAGCTTTCTTT | CASSFTGRTEAFF
few | TRBJ2-5 | TRBV10-3 | TRBD2 | TGTGCCACAACCGGGACTAGCCAAGAGACCCAGTACTTC | CATTGTSQETQYF
few | TRBJ2-3 | TRBV6-6 | TRBD2 | TGTGCCAGCGGCGGGCTAGCGGGAGGATTTAGCACAGATACGCAGTATTTT | CASGGLAGGFSTDTQYF
few | TRBJ1-1 | TRBV18 | NA | TGTGCCAGCTCACCACAGGGGGTGAACACTGAAGCTTTCTTT | CASSPQGVNTEAFF
few | TRBJ2-3 | TRBV15 | NA | TGTGCCACCAGCAGAGGTGGGGCGGCGGCAGATACGCAGTATTTT | CATSRGGAAADTQYF
NA | TRBJ2-1 | TRBV11-3 | NA | TGTGCCAGCAGCTTACAGGGCACCTGGACCAATGAGCAGTTCTTC | CASSLQGTWTNEQFF
NA | TRBJ2-2 | TRBV5-5 | NA | TGTGCCAGCAGCTCACTAGGAACGTCCGGGGAGCTGTTTTTT | CASSSLGTSGELFF
few | TRBJ1-4 | TRBV9 | NA | TGTGCCAGCAGCCCCCGCACCTCCTTCGGAGTAAAACTGTTTTTT | CASSPRTSFGVKLFF
many | TRBJ2-1 | TRBV29-1 | TRBD2 | TGCAGCGTTGACTTGGCTAGCGGGGGCTCCTACAATGAGCAGTTCTTC | CSVDLASGGSYNEQFF
NA | TRBJ2-7 | TRBV5-4 | TRBD1 | TGTGCCAGCAGTACAGGGGGTACCTCCCGAGAGCAGTACTTC | CASSTGGTSREQYF
few | TRBJ2-3 | TRBV29-1 | TRBD1 | TGCAGCGTAGACCGGGACAGTAGCACAGATACGCAGTATTTT | CSVDRDSSTDTQYF
NA | TRBJ1-6 | TRBV2 | TRBD1 | TGTGCCAGCAGTGAACGGGGACAGGAGAGCCATAATTCACCCCTCCACTTT | CASSERGQESHNSPLHF
NA | TRBJ2-5 | TRBV7-9 | NA | TGTGCCAGCAGCTTGACCACAGGCCAGGAGACCCAGTACTTC | CASSLTTGQETQYF
few | TRBJ2-5 | TRBV7-2 | TRBD2 | TGTGCCAGCAGCCAAACCGGGACTAGAGAAGAGACCCAGTACTTC | CASSQTGTREETQYF
NA | TRBJ2-1 | TRBV3-1 | TRBD2 | TGTGCCAGCAGCCTCACCGGGACTAGCGGGGAGGAACAGTTCTTC | CASSLTGTSGEEQFF
NA | TRBJ1-1 | TRBV10-3 | TRBD1 | TGTGCCATCAGCCCGGACAGGGAGAACACTGAAGCTTTCTTT | CAISPDRENTEAFF
NA | TRBJ2-6 | TRBV12-3/TRBV12-4 | TRBD1 | TGTGCCAGCAGTTTAAAAACAGGGGGTCTAGGTGGGGCCAACGTCCTGACTTTC | CASSLKTGGLGGANVLTF
few | TRBJ2-7 | TRBV12-3/TRBV12-4 | TRBD2 | TGTGCCAGCAGCCTAACCACTAGCGAGCACGAGCAGTACTTC | CASSLTTSEHEQYF
NA | TRBJ2-3 | TRBV20-1 | TRBD2 | TGCAGTGCCATGGGACTAGCGGGAGCGGTTGGGGGCACAGATACGCAGTATTTT | CSAMGLAGAVGGTDTQYF
NA | TRBJ1-1 | TRBV28 | NA | TGTGCCAGCAGTTTACAGCCTACTATGAACACTGAAGCTTTCTTT | CASSLQPTMNTEAFF
NA | TRBJ2-5 | TRBV5-1 | NA | TGCGCCAGCAGCTTGGCCCCACAGGCAGAGACCCAGTACTTC | CASSLAPQAETQYF
few | TRBJ1-2 | TRBV6-1 | TRBD1 | TGTGCCAGCACAGGTCCGGGACAGGGGAACTATGGCTACACCTTC | CASTGPGQGNYGYTF
few | TRBJ2-1 | TRBV7-8 | TRBD2 | TGTGCCAGCAGCTCGTTCGTAAGCGGGGGGCCCTTCGATGAGCAGTTCTTC | CASSSFVSGGPFDEQFF
NA | TRBJ1-5 | TRBV15 | TRBD1 | TGTGCCACCAGCACTGGACAGGGGGCTTTCAATCAGCCCCAGCATTTT | CATSTGQGAFNQPQHF
many | TRBJ2-1 | TRBV4-1 | NA | TGCGCCAGCAGCCAAGCGGTCAGCCTTTACAATGAGCAGTTCTTC | CASSQAVSLYNEQFF
NA | TRBJ2-7 | TRBV6-1 | TRBD1 | TGTGCCAGCAGTGAAGGACAGGGTGCCTACAATGAGCAGTACTTC | CASSEGQGAYNEQYF
few | TRBJ2-7 | TRBV5-1 | TRBD2 | TGCGCCAGCACCCGGGCTAGCGGTTCCGGCGAGCAGTACTTC | CASTRASGSGEQYF
NA | TRBJ2-1 | TRBV5-1 | TRBD2 | TGCGCCAGCAGCTTGATCGGGGGGGGCCAGAATGAGCAGTTCTTC | CASSLIGGGQNEQFF
many | TRBJ2-1 | TRBV3-1 | TRBD2 | TGTGCCAGCAGCGCAAGCGGGGGACTCTCCTACAATGAGCAGTTCTTC | CASSASGGLSYNEQFF
NA | TRBJ2-3 | TRBV24-1 | NA | TGTGCCACCAGTGTAGCTTCGCCCTCCGTCCTCACAGATGCGCAGTATTTT | CATSVASPSVLTDAQYF
NA | TRBJ1-5 | TRBV12-3/TRBV12-4 | NA | TGTGCCAGCAGTTTAACAGAAGATCAGCCCCAGCATTTT | CASSLTEDQPQHF
NA | TRBJ1-2 | TRBV27 | TRBD1 | TGTGCCAGCAGTCGCGCCGGGACAGGGGGCTCTCACTATGGCTACACCTTC | CASSRAGTGGSHYGYTF
NA | TRBJ2-7 | TRBV7-9 | NA | TGTGCCAGCAGCGGACCCTTCGACGAGCAGTACTTC | CASSGPFDEQYF
NA | TRBJ2-1 | TRBV9 | NA | TGTGCCAGCAGCGTATCCTCCCAACTTTCTAGCTCCTACAATGAGCAGTTCTTC | CASSVSSQLSSSYNEQFF
many | TRBJ2-7 | TRBV4-1 | NA | TGCGCCAGCAGCCAAGTACGAGAAGAGTCCTACGAGCAGTACTTC | CASSQVREESYEQYF
few | TRBJ2-1 | TRBV4-2 | NA | TGTGCCAGCAGCCAAGAGCTAATGGACGGGACGGGAACCTACAATGAGCAGTTCTTC | CASSQELMDGTGTYNEQFF
many | TRBJ2-1 | TRBV10-3 | TRBD1 | TGTGCCACCGGGTCCCCGAGGGACAGGGCAAGTAATGAGCAGTTCTTC | CATGSPRDRASNEQFF
NA | TRBJ2-7 | TRBV6-1 | TRBD2 | TGTGCCAGCAGTGGAGGACTAGCGGGCCTCTCCTACGAGCAGTACTTC | CASSGGLAGLSYEQYF
NA | TRBJ2-7 | TRBV14 | NA | TGTGCCAGCAGCCGAGAACGCGAGCAGTACTTC | CASSREREQYF
NA | TRBJ2-1 | TRBV5-1 | TRBD2 | TGCGCCAGCAGCTTGGCCACACTAGCGGCCGCCAATGAGCAGTTCTTC | CASSLATLAAANEQFF
NA | TRBJ2-7 | TRBV20-1 | NA | TGCAGTGCGCCGGACAGAAGCCGGGACGAGCAGTACTTC | CSAPDRSRDEQYF
many | TRBJ2-5 | TRBV15 | NA | TGTGCCACCAGCCCCAGGAGGCAGGGAGAGACCCAGTACTTC | CATSPRRQGETQYF
few | TRBJ2-3 | TRBV6-1 | TRBD2 | TGTGCCAGCAGTCCACGGACTAGCGGGGCTCTCCGGAATACGCAGTATTTT | CASSPRTSGALRNTQYF
few | TRBJ2-3 | TRBV7-3 | NA | TGTGCCAGCCCGACTTCAGGGGGGCCGGGGGATACGCAGTATTTT | CASPTSGGPGDTQYF
NA | TRBJ1-1 | TRBV5-1 | NA | TGCGCCAGCAGCTTGGAGATAACAACTGTCACTGAAGCTTTCTTT | CASSLEITTVTEAFF
NA | TRBJ1-2 | TRBV20-1 | NA | TGCAGGATAGGGGGTGACTATGGCTACACCTTC | CRIGGDYGYTF
NA | TRBJ2-3 | TRBV7-3 | TRBD2 | TGTGCCAGCAGCTTAATCCCCCTAGCGGGAGCGACAGATACGCAGTATTTT | CASSLIPLAGATDTQYF
once | TRBJ2-2 | TRBV20-1 | NA | TGCAGTGCTAGACTGTCGGCGAACACCGGGGAGCTGTTTTTT | CSARLSANTGELFF
once | TRBJ2-3 | TRBV7-9 | NA | TGTGCCAGCAGCACTCAATACGGGACTCGCACAGATACGCAGTATTTT | CASSTQYGTRTDTQYF
NA | TRBJ2-1 | TRBV6-1 | TRBD2 | TGTGCCAGCACAAGCGGGGGGGCAAGAAATGAGCAGTTCTTC | CASTSGGARNEQFF
NA | TRBJ2-5 | TRBV2 | NA | TGTGCCAGCAGTTTAGCCTGGAGCACTCAAGAGACCCAGTACTTC | CASSLAWSTQETQYF
NA | TRBJ2-1 | TRBV5-6 | NA | TGTGCCAGCAGCTTGGCCGGCGGTCTATGGGGTGAGCAGTTCTTC | CASSLAGGLWGEQFF